This TCR beta chain was sequenced in a study of Graves' ophthalmopathy and Graves' hyperthyroidism. General study findings and limits: Both an approximately 68% sensitivity and an approximately 72% specificity characterized the model's predictions of ophthalmopathy progression. Blood samples also showed most expanded thyroid clonotypes exceeding 0.001 frequency. Ophthalmopathy versus stable hyperthyroidism: 13-signature model gave less than 90% sensitivity, 80% to 84% specificity.

The sequenced template was RNA, covering the TCR beta CDR3 region. First-round RT-PCR relied on HTBI primers, and a second-round multiplex PCR came next. TCRdb reanalysed the multiplex PCR reads using MiXCR and keeps one entry per CDR3 protein. The table shows over a million distinct CDR3 sequences, with about two fifths occurring only once. Hyperthyroidism patients had new diagnoses, durations under 2 months, and ages of 18 to 65. CDR3 length equals 14 residues. Deletions cut 0 bases from V and 1 base from J, with 10 bases between. CDR1 DFQATT and CDR2 SNEGSKA come from the germline V gene (reference sequence). This clonotype was observed many times. Its specificity is not known.

Sequenced sample: peripheral blood or thyroid tissue (not recorded which). The rearrangement joins TRBV20-1 to TRBJ2-7; D is unresolved. The sequence was obtained from an adult man with Graves' hyperthyroidism. CDR3 sequence reads: CSARDLGVSYEQYF. CDR3 nucleotide sequence: TGCAGTGCTAGAGATCTTGGAGTTTCCTACGAGCAGTACTTC.